This is a list of T cell receptor beta chains from one sample in a study of blood T cell repertoires in COVID-19. Generated by immunoSEQ multiplex PCR, the TCRdb table keeps only in-frame clones and is missing some. The sample shows 70,000 or so clones, approximately 90% of them seen only once. Sequenced: peripheral blood. These receptors were obtained from a man in his sixties with acute or convalescent COVID-19. The CDR3 runs from the conserved cysteine through the conserved F or W. The D gene is left open where the match is weak. Only part of the rows carry a size: once, few, many, or a class if the clone is expanded.

>TRBD2|TRBJ2-2|NA|TRBV5-6
TGTGCCAGCAGCTTCGGACGGGGGGGCCAAGACACCGGGGAGCTGTTTTTT
CASSFGRGGQDTGELFF
>TRBD2|TRBJ2-7|NA|TRBV2
TGTGCCAGCAGGCCTACTAGCGGGGGGGCCTACGAGCAGTACTTC
CASRPTSGGAYEQYF
>NA|TRBJ1-2|NA|TRBV6-8
TGTGCCACCCAGGACACACTAAACAACTATGGCTACACCTTC
CATQDTLNNYGYTF
>TRBD1|TRBJ1-4|NA|TRBV2
TGTGCCAGCAGTGAAAGGACAGGCAGCAATGAAAAACTGTTTTTT
CASSERTGSNEKLFF
>TRBD2|TRBJ2-3|once|TRBV5-6
TGTGCCAGCAGCCCGACTAGCGGGAGGGTTGGTACGCAGTATTTT
CASSPTSGRVGTQYF
>NA|TRBJ2-1|NA|TRBV21-1
TGTGCCAGCAGCCCCGTCCCGCGGGAGGGTCCCAATGAGCAGTTCTTC
CASSPVPREGPNEQFF
>NA|TRBJ1-1|NA|TRBV6-5
TGTGCCAGCAGCCAGGGGACGAACACTGAAGCTTTCTTT
CASSQGTNTEAFF
>NA|TRBJ2-1|once|TRBV19
TGTGCCAGTAGTATCGGCGGGGTAGGTGAGCAGTTCTTC
CASSIGGVGEQFF
>NA|TRBJ2-1|once|TRBV6-5
TGTGCCAGCAGAGATTGGACAGAGGGCCTCTATGAGCAGTTCTTC
CASRDWTEGLYEQFF
>TRBD2|TRBJ2-3|NA|TRBV2
TGTGCCAGCAGTCGGGGGGGGACAGATACGCAGTATTTT
CASSRGGTDTQYF
>NA|TRBJ1-2|NA|TRBV3-1/TRBV3-2
TGTGCCAGCAGCCCTGAACAGGGTCACGGCTACACCTTC
CASSPEQGHGYTF
>NA|TRBJ1-2|NA|TRBV24-1
TGTGCCACCAGTGAAAGAGCAGGGGTCGGCTACACCTTC
CATSERAGVGYTF
>NA|TRBJ1-1|NA|TRBV19
TGTGCCAGTAGTATATTTCGGACAGTGAACACTGAAGCTTTCTTT
CASSIFRTVNTEAFF
>TRBD1|TRBJ2-1|NA|TRBV2
TGTGCCAGCAGTGGAGACAGGGTGAGGATCGATGAGCAGTTCTTC
CASSGDRVRIDEQFF
>NA|TRBJ1-3|NA|TRBV5-1
TGCGCCAGCAGCTTAGGCAGGGTCCGAAGCTCTGGAAACACCATATATTTT
CASSLGRVRSSGNTIYF
>TRBD2|TRBJ2-3|NA|TRBV5-1
TGCGCCAGCAGCTTGCGTATTCTCCCATCTAGCGGGGGGGCCCCCCCAGATACGCAGTATTTT
CASSLRILPSSGGAPPDTQYF
>NA|TRBJ1-1|NA|TRBV5-4
TGTGCCAGCAGTTTGTCAGGGGCGAACACTGAAGCTTTCTTT
CASSLSGANTEAFF